The next 29 T cell receptor beta chains were all read from a single sample in a study of CD8+ T cells in alopecia areata. Extraction of RNA preceded its reverse transcription into cDNA, which served as the sequencing template. The repertoire was sequenced with immunoSEQ multiplex PCR; TCRdb's copy has only in-frame clones and lacks some. This sample yields hundreds of thousands of clones, of which approximately 60% are seen a single time; about 0.93% belongs to the top ten. Treatment defined: oral pan-JAK inhibitor, 5-10 mg twice daily. The material was CD4+ T cells sorted from blood, obtained at week 52, from a patient treated with tofacitinib. These TCRs come from a human donor with alopecia areata.

The V gene is TRBV6-6, the J gene TRBJ2-7; TRBD1 is a possible D gene (6 bases). Germline V CDR1 and CDR2: MNHNY, SVGAGI (reference sequence). The CDR3 has 14 residues. Trimming shortened V by 2 bases and J by 6 bases, and 14 bases separated the two germline ends. CDR3 protein: CASSYVAGAGEQYF. The CDR3 DNA is TGTGCCAGCAGTTACGTCGCAGGGGCCGGCGAGCAGTACTTC.

The V call is TRBV29-1, the J call TRBJ1-1; a possible D gene is TRBD1 (6 bases). The CDR3 is 11 amino acids. Germline loops: CDR1 SQVTM, CDR2 ANQGSEA. Trimming removed 5 bases at V and 3 bases at J, with 7 bases between. CDR3 region: CSVTGYTEAFF. As DNA, the CDR3 is TGCAGCGTTACAGGGTACACTGAAGCTTTCTTT.

CDR3 sequence reads: CASSFEQVSYEQYF. CDR3 DNA sequence: TGTGCCAGCAGCTTCGAACAGGTCTCCTACGAGCAGTACTTC. This chain connects TRBV11-2 to TRBJ2-7, with D perhaps TRBD1 (5 bases). Trimming left V 3 bases short and J 0 bases short, with 9 bases between. The CDR3 loop spans 14 amino acids. Germline CDR1 reads SGHAT; CDR2 reads FQNNGV.

The chain recombines TRBV5-6 with TRBJ2-1; 7 nucleotides line up with TRBD1. Germline V gene lookup returns CDR1 SGHDT and CDR2 YYEEEE. Unmatched junction bases numbered 7, after V lost 0 bases and J lost 4 bases. The CDR3 has 16 residues. The CDR3: CASSLAGGPSYNEQFF. CDR3 nucleotides: TGTGCCAGCAGCTTGGCAGGGGGACCCAGTTACAATGAGCAGTTCTTC.

This sequence joins TRBV29-1 and TRBJ2-1; D is perhaps TRBD1 or TRBD2 (5 bases each). Trimming took 7 bases from V and 7 from J, leaving 14 bases between them. This CDR3 is built from 12 residues. The germline CDR1 and CDR2 sequences are SQVTM and ANQGSEA. The CDR3 coding sequence is TGCAGCGGAGCCCCCGGGGCGAATGAGCAGTTCTTC. Protein sequence: CSGAPGANEQFF.

This clone was counted between two and nine times. Here the CDR3 reads CASSLTRTGEAFF. CDR3 bases: TGTGCCAGCAGCTTAACGCGGACAGGGGAAGCTTTCTTT. The gene calls are TRBV7-3 and TRBJ1-1, with 8 nucleotides matching TRBD1. The CDR3 runs 13 residues. Per germline, CDR1 SGHTA and CDR2 FQGTGA. V lost 0 bases, J lost 8 bases, and 2 bases stayed unmatched.

The chain combines TRBV15 with TRBJ2-4, with a weak D call TRBD2 (6 bases). Trimming took 0 bases from V and 1 from J, leaving 13 bases between them. This CDR3 is built from 17 residues. CDR1 is LNHNV, CDR2 YYDKDF, per germline (reference sequence). In DNA form, the CDR3 reads TGTGCCACCAGCAGAGATGGGGGGACGAGTGCCAAAAACATTCAGTACTTC. Protein: CATSRDGGTSAKNIQYF.

This chain uses TRBV7-9 with TRBJ2-7; 7 nucleotides agree with TRBD1. Unmatched junction bases numbered 1, after V lost 5 bases and J lost 6 bases. The CDR3 spans 11 residues. CDR1 is SEHNR and CDR2 is FQNEAQ in the germline V gene (reference sequence). This CDR3 reads CASSRQGEQYF. Here the CDR3 DNA reads TGTGCCAGCAGCAGACAGGGCGAGCAGTACTTC.

The J gene is TRBJ1-5, the V gene TRBV7-8; 7 bases align to TRBD1. V shed 5 bases, J shed 5 bases, and the junction held 6 bases outside the gene matches. The CDR3 is 14 amino acids. The germline gives CDR1 SGHVS, CDR2 FQNEAQ. CDR3 sequence: CASSPGTVDQPQHF. CDR3 nucleotide sequence: TGTGCCAGCAGCCCCGGGACAGTTGATCAGCCCCAGCATTTT.

Written as DNA, the CDR3 is TGTGCCAGCAGCTCCCGGGGCTACCAAGAGACCCAGTACTTC. It codes for CASSSRGYQETQYF. The chain joins TRBV5-6 to TRBJ2-5; D may correspond to TRBD1 or TRBD2 (5 bases each). There are 14 residues in the CDR3. V lost 3 bases and J 0 bases, leaving 9 bases between the germline ends. Per the germline V gene, CDR1 is SGHDT and CDR2 is YYEEEE.

The chain recombines TRBV19 with TRBJ2-3, with D tentatively TRBD2 (5 bases). This CDR3 spans 15 amino acids. The germline CDR1 and CDR2 sequences are LNHDA and SQIVND (reference sequence). Trimming left V 6 bases short and J 2 bases short, with 15 bases between. DNA for the CDR3: TGTGCCAGTAGCCTTAGGGAGTTCAACACAGATACGCAGTATTTT. Protein product: CASSLREFNTDTQYF.

This clone was detected a few times. DNA of the CDR3: TGCAGCGCCTGGGGGACAGGGAACCACGAGCAGTACTTC. This codes for CSAWGTGNHEQYF. The chain joins TRBV29-1 to TRBJ2-7, with TRBD1 matching 9 bases. The J segment lost 5 bases and the V segment lost 7 bases, leaving 9 bases of the junction unmatched. Germline V gene data show CDR1 as SQVTM and CDR2 as ANQGSEA. This CDR3 is 13 amino acids long.

To note about this clone: Germline is not matched at one junction end, which may reflect a read error. The CDR3 is CASSQGDYNEQFF. The CDR3 DNA is TGTGCTAGCAGCCAGGGGGACTACAATGAGCAGTTCTTC. This chain joins TRBV7-7 and TRBJ2-1, with 7 bases that match TRBD1. The CDR3 has 13 residues. CDR1 and CDR2 (germline): SSHAT, FNYEAQ (reference sequence). The entire variable domain, with the rest obtained from reference TRBV7-7 and TRBJ2-1, is as follows: GAGVSQSPRYKVTKRGQDVTLRCDPISSHATLYWYQQALGQGPEFLTYFNYEAQPDKSGLPSDRFSAERPEGSISTLTIQRTEQRDSAMYRCASSQGDYNEQFFGPGTRLTVL.

V gene TRBV30 combines with J gene TRBJ2-2, with D possibly being TRBD1 (5 bases). Per germline, CDR1 GTSNPN and CDR2 SVGIG (reference sequence). This CDR3 region has 13 residues. Trimming took off 1 base at V and 5 bases at J, with 8 bases between the two ends. Here the CDR3 DNA reads TGTGCCTGGAGTGCCCACAGGACCGGGGAGCTGTTTTTT. Translating gives CAWSAHRTGELFF.

The V and J genes are TRBV13 and TRBJ2-7; D is undetermined. The V end was cut by 3 bases, the J end by 6 bases, with 15 bases between. The CDR3 is 14 amino acids. The germline gives CDR1 PRHDT, CDR2 FYEKMQ (reference sequence). The CDR3 sequence is CASSFRSGRPEQYF. DNA for the CDR3: TGTGCCAGCAGCTTCCGGTCCGGCAGACCCGAGCAGTACTTC. The full variable domain, completed using reference TRBV13 and TRBJ2-7, is AAGVIQSPRHLIKEKRETATLKCYPIPRHDTVYWYQQGPGQDPQFLISFYEKMQSDKGSIPDRFSAQQFSDYHSELNMSSLELGDSALYFCASSFRSGRPEQYFGPGTRLTVT.

The gene calls are TRBV6-1 and TRBJ2-5, with 9 nucleotides matching TRBD2. Looked up from germline, CDR1 is MNHNS and CDR2 is SASEGT. The junction had 7 bases not matched to a gene; V was cut back by 5 bases and J by 3 bases. This CDR3 spans 15 amino acids. Written as DNA, the CDR3 is TGTGCCAGCAGTAAACCGACTAGCGGTGAAGAGACCCAGTACTTC. Protein product: CASSKPTSGEETQYF.

Only one count was recorded for this clone. This rearrangement joins TRBV5-6 to TRBJ2-3; TRBD1 aligns across 8 bases. The CDR3 spans 15 residues. Losses at the gene ends were 1 base for V and 4 bases for J; bases not matched to a gene: 5. The germline gives CDR1 SGHDT, CDR2 YYEEEE. The CDR3 here is CASSLPGQGSDTQYF. In DNA form, the CDR3 reads TGTGCCAGCAGCTTGCCCGGACAGGGATCAGATACGCAGTATTTT.

This sequence joins TRBV19 and TRBJ2-5; D uncertain. V was pared by 7 bases and J by 2 bases, with 8 bases between. In germline, CDR1 is LNHDA, CDR2 SQIVND (reference sequence). The CDR3 has 12 amino acids. The CDR3 DNA sequence: TGTGCCAGTACGGATTTTCAAGAGACCCAGTACTTC. Translation gives CASTDFQETQYF.

This clone came up a few times. The V call is TRBV2, the J call TRBJ2-7; D ambiguous. The CDR3 is 13 residues long. CDR1 is SNHLY, CDR2 FYNNEI, per germline. V dropped 7 bases and J dropped 0 bases, with 10 bases sitting between them. CDR3 loop: CASMAISSYEQYF. As DNA, the CDR3 is TGTGCCAGCATGGCCATTAGCTCCTACGAGCAGTACTTC.

This chain connects TRBV14 to TRBJ2-5; either TRBD1 or TRBD2 may supply D (5 bases each). Between the trimmed V and J ends, which lost 1 base and 7 bases, there was a span of 19 bases. Per germline, CDR1 SGHDN and CDR2 FVKESK. The CDR3 consists of 16 residues. CDR3 bases: TGTGCCAGCAGCCAAGTTCTCGGGGCAGTCCCATGGACCCAGTACTTC. Translating gives CASSQVLGAVPWTQYF.

The chain couples TRBV27 to TRBJ2-1; D may be TRBD2 (5 bases). The V and J ends lost 5 bases and 0 bases respectively, with 11 bases between them. This CDR3 is 15 amino acids long. Germline lookup yields CDR1 MNHEY and CDR2 SMNVEV (reference sequence). CDR3 residues: CASSLRLSSYNEQFF. CDR3 nucleotide sequence: TGTGCCAGCAGTCTCAGACTAAGCTCCTACAATGAGCAGTTCTTC.

The V and J genes are TRBV19 and TRBJ2-5; D tentatively fits TRBD1 or TRBD2 (5 bases each). In germline, CDR1 is LNHDA, CDR2 SQIVND (reference sequence). V gave up 3 bases and J gave up 5 bases, with 7 bases separating them. CDR3 length equals 12 residues. The CDR3 coding sequence is TGTGCCAGTAGTATTCGGGGCGAGACCCAGTACTTC. Encoded protein: CASSIRGETQYF.

The V and J genes are TRBV2 and TRBJ2-7; D is perhaps TRBD1 (6 bases). This CDR3 has 14 amino acids. CDR1 and CDR2 (germline): SNHLY, FYNNEI. The ends were cut back, 6 bases at V and 1 base at J, with 13 bases in the middle. The chain's CDR3 is CASSLPTGSYEQYF. The CDR3 bases are TGTGCCAGCAGCCTACCGACAGGTTCCTACGAGCAGTACTTC.

The chain carries TRBV15 and TRBJ2-1; D is ambiguous. Germline CDR1 and CDR2: LNHNV and YYDKDF (reference sequence). This CDR3 has 14 residues. With 4 bases removed from V and 1 base from J, the gap between germline ends came to 8 bases. Here the CDR3 reads CATSMDGSYNEQFF. For the CDR3, the DNA is TGTGCCACCAGCATGGACGGGTCCTACAATGAGCAGTTCTTC.

The chain recombines TRBV10-3 with TRBJ2-4; TRBD1 is a possible D gene (5 bases). V was pared by 2 bases and J by 1 base, with 12 bases between. CDR1 and CDR2 (germline): ENHRY, SYGVKD. The CDR3 spans 16 residues. CDR3 amino acids: CAISEGAMLAKNIQYF. The CDR3 DNA is TGTGCCATCAGTGAGGGGGCGATGCTGGCCAAAAACATTCAGTACTTC.

The chain employs TRBV2 and TRBJ2-1, with TRBD1 matching over 7 bases. Trimming cost V 5 bases and J 3 bases; bases outside gene matches: 7. The germline V gene encodes CDR1 SNHLY and CDR2 FYNNEI. The CDR3 sequence is 15 residues long. For the CDR3, the DNA is TGTGCCAGCAGTCCACAGGGGCCCGTCTACAATGAGCAGTTCTTC. Protein sequence: CASSPQGPVYNEQFF.

The gene calls are TRBV2 and TRBJ1-5, with a possible D match to TRBD1 (5 bases). CDR1 SNHLY and CDR2 FYNNEI come from the germline V gene. V dropped 8 bases and J dropped 3 bases, with 11 bases sitting between them. This CDR3 is 13 amino acids long. CDR3 in amino acids: CASLQDPNQPQHF. The CDR3 nucleotides read TGTGCCAGCCTACAGGACCCCAATCAGCCCCAGCATTTT.

The table lists this clone with many counts. One end of the junction varies from germline; a read error may be responsible. The CDR3 reads CASSYSVDYSPWQF. Written as DNA, the CDR3 is TGTGCCAGCAGTTACAGCGTTGACTACAGCCCCTGGCAATTT. V gene TRBV6-5 combines with J gene TRBJ1-1, with no clear D. The germline CDR1 and CDR2 sequences are MNHEY and SVGAGI. The CDR3 contains 14 residues.

V and J are TRBV6-5 and TRBJ2-3, with a possible D match to TRBD2 (6 bases). Trimming left V 9 bases short and J 2 bases short, with 15 bases between. The CDR3 has 14 residues. Germline loops: CDR1 MNHEY, CDR2 SVGAGI. The CDR3 sequence: CASRWTKSTDTQYF. The DNA of the CDR3 is TGTGCCAGTAGGTGGACTAAATCCACAGATACGCAGTATTTT.